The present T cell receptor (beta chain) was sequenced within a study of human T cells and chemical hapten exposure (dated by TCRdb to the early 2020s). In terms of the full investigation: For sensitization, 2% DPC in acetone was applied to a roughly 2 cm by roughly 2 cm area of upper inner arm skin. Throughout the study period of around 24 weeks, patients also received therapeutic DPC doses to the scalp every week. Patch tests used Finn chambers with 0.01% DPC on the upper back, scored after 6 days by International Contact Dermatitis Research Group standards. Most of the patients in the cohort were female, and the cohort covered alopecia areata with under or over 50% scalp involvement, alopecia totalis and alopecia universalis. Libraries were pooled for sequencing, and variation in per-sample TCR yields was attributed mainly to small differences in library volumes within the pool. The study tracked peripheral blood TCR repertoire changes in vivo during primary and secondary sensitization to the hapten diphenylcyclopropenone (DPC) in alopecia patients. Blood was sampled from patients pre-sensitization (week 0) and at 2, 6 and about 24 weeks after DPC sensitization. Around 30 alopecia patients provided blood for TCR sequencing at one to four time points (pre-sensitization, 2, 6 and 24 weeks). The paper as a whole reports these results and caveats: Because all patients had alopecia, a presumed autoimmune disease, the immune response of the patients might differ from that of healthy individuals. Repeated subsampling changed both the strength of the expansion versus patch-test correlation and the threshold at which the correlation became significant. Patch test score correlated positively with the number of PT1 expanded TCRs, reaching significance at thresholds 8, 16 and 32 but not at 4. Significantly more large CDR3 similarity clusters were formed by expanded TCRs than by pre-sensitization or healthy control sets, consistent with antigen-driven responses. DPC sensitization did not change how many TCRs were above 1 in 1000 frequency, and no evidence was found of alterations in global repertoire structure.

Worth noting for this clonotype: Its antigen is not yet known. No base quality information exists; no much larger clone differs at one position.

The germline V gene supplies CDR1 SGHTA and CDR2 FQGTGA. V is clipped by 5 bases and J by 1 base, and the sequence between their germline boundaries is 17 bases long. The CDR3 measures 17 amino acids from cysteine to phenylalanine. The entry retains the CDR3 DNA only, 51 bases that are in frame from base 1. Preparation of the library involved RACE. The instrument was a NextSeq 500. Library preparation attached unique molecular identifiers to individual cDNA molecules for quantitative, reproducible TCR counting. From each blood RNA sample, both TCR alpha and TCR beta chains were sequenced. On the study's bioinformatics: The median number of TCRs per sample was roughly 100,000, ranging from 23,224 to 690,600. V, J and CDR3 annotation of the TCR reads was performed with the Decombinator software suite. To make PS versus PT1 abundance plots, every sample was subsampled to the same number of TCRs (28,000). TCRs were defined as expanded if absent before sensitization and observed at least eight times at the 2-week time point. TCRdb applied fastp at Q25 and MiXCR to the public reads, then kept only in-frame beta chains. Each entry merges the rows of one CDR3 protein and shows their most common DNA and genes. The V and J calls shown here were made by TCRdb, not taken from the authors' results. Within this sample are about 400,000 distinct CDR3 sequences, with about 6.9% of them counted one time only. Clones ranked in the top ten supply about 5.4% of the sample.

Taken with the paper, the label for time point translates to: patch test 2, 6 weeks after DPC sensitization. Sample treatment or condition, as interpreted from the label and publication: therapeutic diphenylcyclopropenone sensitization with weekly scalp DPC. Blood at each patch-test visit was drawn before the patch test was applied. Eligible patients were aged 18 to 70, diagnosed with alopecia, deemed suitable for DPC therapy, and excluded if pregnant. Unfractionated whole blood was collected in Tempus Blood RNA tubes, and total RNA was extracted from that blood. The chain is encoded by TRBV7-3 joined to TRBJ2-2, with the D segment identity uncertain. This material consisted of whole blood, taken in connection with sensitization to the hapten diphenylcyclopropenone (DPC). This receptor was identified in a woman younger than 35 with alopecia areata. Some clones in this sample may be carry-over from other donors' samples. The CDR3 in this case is CASSPLGWGLNTGELFF. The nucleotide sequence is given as TGTGCCAGCAGCCCGTTGGGGTGGGGTCTGAACACCGGGGAGCTGTTTTTT.